Below are 28 T cell receptor beta chains sequenced from a single sample in a study of T cell repertoires in cytomegalovirus infection. MiXCR was run by TCRdb on the reads, yielding one entry per CDR3 protein. In the table there are approximately 700,000 distinct CDR3 sequences, about a third of which are singletons. Sequencing input: PBMCs. These receptors were collected from a human donor in good health (CMV status not recorded). Some clones in this sample may be carry-over from other donors' samples.

The rearrangement joins TRBV7-2 to TRBJ1-3; tentatively, D is TRBD1 (6 bases). The CDR3 is made up of 19 amino acids. V shed 2 bases and J shed 1 base, with 21 bases lying between them. The germline CDR1 and CDR2 sequences are SGHTA and FQGNSA. CDR3 sequence reads: CASSLNVQGRIRSGNTIYF. DNA of the CDR3: TGTGCCAGCAGCTTAAACGTCCAGGGGAGGATTCGTTCTGGAAACACCATATATTTT.

About this clonotype: An end of the junction differs from the germline gene, which may be a read error. The rearrangement links TRBV7-8 to TRBJ2-6; a possible D gene is TRBD1 (5 bases). This CDR3 has 19 residues. Germline CDR1 and CDR2: SGHVS and FQNEAQ. The CDR3 sequence: CASSLVVGQEPSGANVMTF. Here the CDR3 DNA reads TGTGCCAGCAGCTTAGTGGTGGGTCAGGAACCCTCTGGGGCCAACGTCATGACTTTC.

This clonotype was seen a few times. This chain uses TRBV12-3 or TRBV12-4 with TRBJ1-4; D remains unclear. The V gene lost 2 bases and the J gene lost 5 bases, with 6 bases spanning the gap. This CDR3 is built from 13 residues. The CDR3 DNA follows: TGTGCCAGCAGTTTATCCAGCAATGAAAAACTGTTTTTT. It specifies CASSLSSNEKLFF.

To note about this clonotype: This may stem from a read error, because a much larger clone lies one nucleotide away. V usage is TRBV10-3 and J usage is TRBJ2-2, with 9 bases lining up with TRBD2. Germline V gives CDR1 ENHRY, CDR2 SYGVKD. The CDR3 extends over 15 amino acids. The CDR3: CATRPRGGSTVELFF. The CDR3 nucleotides read TGTGCCACAAGACCGCGGGGGGGATCCACCGTGGAGCTGTTTTTT.

The count of this clonotype is one. V is TRBV19 and J is TRBJ1-5; TRBD1 matches 7 bases. With 6 bases clipped from V and 5 bases from J, the junction kept 10 bases outside the gene matches. This CDR3 is 15 amino acids long. Germline V CDR1 and CDR2: LNHDA, SQIVND (reference sequence). CDR3 nucleotides: TGTGCCAGTAGCACTACCGGGACAGCACATCAGCCCCAGCATTTT. It translates to CASSTTGTAHQPQHF.

The chain has TRBV28 and TRBJ1-2, with D possibly being TRBD1 (5 bases). This CDR3 contains 17 residues. In germline, CDR1 is MDHEN, CDR2 SYDVKM. Trimming removed 6 bases from V and 2 bases from J, with 22 bases in between. CDR3 coding DNA: TGTGCCAGCAGCCCGCCGAGGGCAGGGTCTCGGAACTATGGCTACACCTTC. It translates to CASSPPRAGSRNYGYTF.

This chain joins TRBV10-2 and TRBJ1-5; 7 positions match TRBD1. Germline lookup yields CDR1 WSHSY and CDR2 SAAADI. Unmatched junction bases numbered 17, after V lost 0 bases and J lost 0 bases. The CDR3 covers 21 residues. The CDR3 here is CASSESRGQLFRGFSNQPQHF. Here the CDR3 DNA reads TGCGCCAGCAGTGAGTCGAGGGGACAGCTATTTCGGGGTTTTAGCAATCAGCCCCAGCATTTT.

V is TRBV3-1 and J is TRBJ1-1; D call uncertain. The CDR3 length is 14 residues. The germline V gene encodes CDR1 LGHDT and CDR2 YNNKEL (reference sequence). V lost 4 bases to trimming and J lost 1 base, with 10 bases between them. This chain's CDR3 is CASSLVLSNTEAFF. The CDR3 DNA is TGTGCCAGCAGCCTCGTCCTCTCGAACACTGAAGCTTTCTTT.

This clonotype has only a few counts. This sequence joins TRBV28 and TRBJ1-6; 10 bases align to TRBD1. The CDR3 is 15 amino acids. Germline values: CDR1 MDHEN, CDR2 SYDVKM. V shed 4 bases and J 10 bases; nucleotides not matched to a gene: 7. The CDR3 nucleotides are TGTGCCAGCAGTTCCCTGGGACAGGGGAAATCACCCCTCCACTTT. Translating gives CASSSLGQGKSPLHF.

This chain links TRBV11-1 with TRBJ2-2, with TRBD2 matching over 9 bases. The V gene's germline CDR1 is SGHAT and CDR2 FQDESV (reference sequence). The J segment lost 0 bases and the V segment lost 5 bases, leaving 10 bases of the junction unmatched. This CDR3 is built from 18 residues. The CDR3 region has the DNA TGTGCCAGCAGCCCGCATGGGGGACTAGCAGCGAACACCGGGGAGCTGTTTTTT. It codes for CASSPHGGLAANTGELFF.

The chain's CDR3 is CSARAGRGNTGELFF. The CDR3 DNA is TGCAGTGCTAGAGCGGGCAGGGGGAACACCGGGGAGCTGTTTTTT. The chain combines TRBV20-1 with TRBJ2-2, with D tentatively TRBD1 (6 bases). CDR3 length: 15 residues. Trimming removed 1 base at V and 1 base at J, with 10 bases between. Germline lookup yields CDR1 DFQATT and CDR2 SNEGSKA (reference sequence).

This chain joins TRBV5-6 and TRBJ1-1; D remains ambiguous. The CDR3 spans 15 residues. Germline lookup yields CDR1 SGHDT and CDR2 YYEEEE. The V gene lost 0 bases and the J gene lost 6 bases, with 15 bases spanning the gap. The CDR3 spells CASSLVGYLTSEAFF. For the CDR3, the DNA is TGTGCCAGCAGCTTGGTAGGGTATTTAACTTCTGAAGCTTTCTTT.

The chain combines TRBV4-1 with TRBJ2-7; the D is unclear. Trimming shortened V by 0 bases and J by 2 bases, and 11 bases separated the two germline ends. The CDR3 spans 15 residues. Germline V CDR1 and CDR2: MGHRA, YSYEKL. The CDR3: CASSQEGRWAYEQYF. The CDR3 bases are TGCGCCAGCAGCCAAGAGGGCAGGTGGGCCTACGAGCAGTACTTC.

V gene TRBV4-1 combines with J gene TRBJ2-2, with D possibly TRBD1 on 6 matching bases. This CDR3 contains 16 residues. V lost 2 bases and J lost 4, with 14 bases in between. CDR1 MGHRA and CDR2 YSYEKL come from the germline V gene. The CDR3 bases are TGCGCCAGCAGCCAATTCGTACAGGGCCTCACCGGGGAGCTGTTTTTT. It yields the protein CASSQFVQGLTGELFF.

This chain connects TRBV6-1 to TRBJ2-7, with D possibly being TRBD1 or TRBD2 (5 bases each). Germline V CDR1 and CDR2: MNHNS, SASEGT. Trimming took off 6 bases at V and 6 bases at J, with 27 bases between the two ends. The CDR3 spans 17 residues. The chain's CDR3 is CASSPRQGGAIRGEQYF. The CDR3 DNA reads as TGTGCCAGCAGCCCGAGGCAGGGTGGGGCTATACGGGGCGAGCAGTACTTC.

Here the CDR3 reads CASSPDRTIYF. The DNA for the CDR3 is TGTGCCAGCAGTCCAGATCGCACCATATATTTT. The chain couples TRBV12-3 or TRBV12-4 to TRBJ1-3; D call uncertain. The length of the CDR3 is 11 residues. V was cut by 5 bases and J by 9 bases, with 8 bases left in between.

The gene calls are TRBV20-1 and TRBJ2-5; no reliable D call. Trimming removed 1 base from V and 1 base from J, with 4 bases in between. Germline CDR1 reads DFQATT; CDR2 reads SNEGSKA (reference sequence). The CDR3 runs to 12 residues. The CDR3 bases are TGCAGTGCTAGAGGGGCCCAAGAGACCCAGTACTTC. It specifies CSARGAQETQYF.

The rearrangement uses TRBV29-1 and TRBJ1-5, with D perhaps TRBD1 (5 bases). Trimming pared 6 bases from V and 1 base from J, leaving 13 bases between. The CDR3 has 14 amino acids. Germline lookup yields CDR1 SQVTM and CDR2 ANQGSEA. CDR3 region: CSVQTGRSNQPQHF. DNA for the CDR3: TGCAGCGTCCAAACAGGACGCAGCAATCAGCCCCAGCATTTT.

The chain joins TRBV7-2 to TRBJ2-1, with D tentatively TRBD1 (6 bases). Trimming cost V 0 bases and J 7 bases, with 13 bases left between them. The germline gives CDR1 SGHTA, CDR2 FQGNSA. This CDR3 is 15 amino acids long. The CDR3 loop is CASSLAVARGNEQFF. CDR3 DNA sequence: TGTGCCAGCAGCTTAGCTGTGGCTAGGGGGAATGAGCAGTTCTTC.

This clonotype came up a few times. J is TRBJ1-2 and V is TRBV28, with 8 bases fitting TRBD1. V shed 10 bases, J shed 8 bases, and the junction held 15 bases outside the gene matches. This CDR3 is built from 14 residues. Germline V gene data show CDR1 as MDHEN and CDR2 as SYDVKM. CDR3 DNA sequence: TGTGCCACCCAGGACAGGGCTGCTCCTTACGGCTACACCTTC. Its translation is CATQDRAAPYGYTF.

The chain recombines TRBV6-5 with TRBJ1-2; D uncertain. Germline V gives CDR1 MNHEY, CDR2 SVGAGI. V lost 1 base and J lost 5, with 11 bases in between. The CDR3 covers 14 residues. Here the CDR3 DNA reads TGTGCCAGCAGTTACTTTTCGGGGAGTTATGGCTACACCTTC. The encoded protein is CASSYFSGSYGYTF.

This clonotype was observed a few times. This chain uses TRBV5-5 with TRBJ1-5, with D unclear. Germline assignment: CDR1 SGHKS and CDR2 YYEKEE (reference sequence). The V end was cut by 0 bases, the J end by 3 bases, with 7 bases between. This CDR3 contains 14 residues. CDR3 nucleotides: TGTGCCAGCAGCTTGGTACAGCACAATCAGCCCCAGCATTTT. Protein: CASSLVQHNQPQHF.

The J gene is TRBJ1-5, the V gene TRBV27, with no clear D. The V end lost 6 bases, the J end lost 2 bases, and 17 bases lay between the germline ends. Germline assignment: CDR1 MNHEY and CDR2 SMNVEV (reference sequence). The CDR3 runs to 16 residues. The CDR3 loop is CASRPLPWGRNQPQHF. The CDR3 DNA is TGTGCCAGCAGGCCCCTCCCTTGGGGTCGCAATCAGCCCCAGCATTTT.

The chain uses TRBV7-2 and TRBJ2-7, with a weak D call TRBD1 (6 bases). The CDR3 spans 15 residues. Trimming pared 5 bases from V and 6 bases from J, leaving 20 bases between. Germline CDR1 SGHTA, CDR2 FQGNSA. CDR3 nucleotide sequence: TGTGCCAGCAGCCAGACCCAGGGGCGATCATCCGAGCAGTACTTC. Amino acid sequence: CASSQTQGRSSEQYF.

This clonotype was counted ten times or more. This rearrangement joins TRBV6-1 to TRBJ2-3; no definite D call. There are 12 residues in the CDR3. In germline, CDR1 is MNHNS, CDR2 SASEGT. The V end lost 6 bases, the J end lost 0 bases, and 4 bases lay between the germline ends. The CDR3 loop is CASRSSTDTQYF. The CDR3 DNA is TGTGCCAGCAGGTCTAGCACAGATACGCAGTATTTT.

The table lists this clonotype with many counts. The genes are TRBV7-2 and TRBJ2-5; D may be TRBD1 or TRBD2 (5 bases each). Germline V gene lookup returns CDR1 SGHTA and CDR2 FQGNSA. Trimming pared 5 bases from V and 7 bases from J, leaving 14 bases between. This CDR3 has 13 amino acids. The CDR3 DNA sequence: TGTGCCAGCAGCGGGGGATCTATCGGGACCCAGTACTTC. This codes for CASSGGSIGTQYF.

The chain is built from TRBV7-9 and TRBJ2-7; 8 positions agree with TRBD1. Germline trimming cut 2 bases from V and 3 bases from J; bases unmatched to any gene: 3. This CDR3 is 14 amino acids long. Per the germline V gene, CDR1 is SEHNR and CDR2 is FQNEAQ (reference sequence). In DNA, the CDR3 is TGTGCCAGCAGCTTAATCGGGACAGGCTACGAGCAGTACTTC. It translates to CASSLIGTGYEQYF.

This clonotype was counted a single time. The V call is TRBV27, the J call TRBJ1-5; D ambiguous. This CDR3 comprises 17 residues. V dropped 6 bases and J dropped 0 bases, with 18 bases sitting between them. The germline V gene has CDR1 MNHEY and CDR2 SMNVEV (reference sequence). The DNA for the CDR3 is TGTGCCAGCAGGGAGACGCGGCAGGATTATAGCAATCAGCCCCAGCATTTT. As protein: CASRETRQDYSNQPQHF.